This TCR beta chain was captured by sequencing in a study of blood T cells in healthy people across ages (dated by TCRdb to the mid-2010s). Broadly, across the study: Template switching captured roughly one uniquely barcoded TCR beta cDNA molecule per two T cells in model experiments. Age-related changes in TCR beta repertoire diversity were measured in the study by deep sequencing normalized with unique cDNA molecular identifiers. The donors were divided into four age groups: young (average around 16 years), middle-aged (approximately 39), aged (roughly 60) and long-lived (roughly 88). To avoid experimental bias, donors of different ages were distributed randomly across sequencing lanes. The study analyzed two additional independent replicas of 1 million unique cDNA reads from the same blood draw for two donors, one aged 18 to 29 and one aged 80 or older. The investigation overall reported the following: The percentage of naive T cells measured by flow cytometry correlated strongly with observed TCR beta diversity. The long-lived group showed more naive CD4+ T cells, fewer expanded clones and increased TCR diversity than the aged group, suggesting age selection. Conclusive comparison of naive and antigen-experienced compartments was prevented by the profiling of bulk unsorted PBMCs. As age increased, observed TCR beta diversity per million T cells dropped in a roughly linear way, and a significant reduction was already evident by age around 41. Total diversity estimates from one million sequenced T cells were considered lower bounds and underestimates. The CMV infection status of donors was not known, potentially confounding age-related changes in expanded clonotypes.

Ten or more counts support this clonotype. This receptor's antigen is unknown. No much larger clone is present one base from it, and per-base qualities are unavailable. Donors were approximately 42 systemically healthy Caucasian individuals from Russia aged roughly 6 to 100 years. Each donor gave around 9 milliliters of peripheral blood, collected into EDTA-treated Vacutainer tubes. Ficoll-Paque density-gradient centrifugation was used to isolate PBMCs, with at least 7 million per sample. Trizol reagent was used to extract total RNA from PBMCs, with at least 6 micrograms per sample. Naive CD45RAhigh/CD27high T cell percentages were measured by flow cytometry on a PBMC aliquot from every donor. To prepare the library, 5' RACE was applied. TCRdb lists the instrument as Illumina HiSeq 2500. A second PCR of roughly 7 to 12 cycles was performed with a sample-barcoded 5' primer and a J-beta primer mix. Each TCR beta cDNA molecule received a unique molecular identifier from a template-switch 5' adaptor carrying 12 random nucleotides. Each sample yielded at least 3 million CDR3-containing paired-end reads. All of the RNA was converted into first-strand cDNA using the Mint cDNA synthesis kit, with a TRBC-specific oligonucleotide serving as the primer. All cDNA was treated with uracil-DNA glycosylase and then went through a first 18-cycle PCR with the universal primers M1SS and BC2_uni_R. The paper's data handling went like this. For normalization, 1 million high-quality reads were randomly selected from each sample, with every read carrying a distinct molecular identifier. Instead of being binned into consensus sequences, reads that shared molecular identifiers were thrown out. MiTCR, with a Q25 quality threshold and the strictest error-elimination algorithm, was used for CDR3 identification, clonotype clustering and error correction. Lower-bound total TCR beta diversity was estimated with a nonparametric unseen species model using Euler transformation. TCRdb reanalyzed the raw reads on its own, using fastp at Q25 for trimming and MiXCR for clone calling, and kept in-frame beta chains. A single entry per CDR3 protein holds the most common genes and DNA from its merged rows. These V and J calls are TCRdb output, not the study's own analysis. Here the sample has about 570,000 distinct CDR3 sequences; approximately 27% occur a single time. The biggest ten clones account for 18% of the sample.

Measured from the cysteine to the phenylalanine, the CDR3 is 12 residues long. The entry retains the CDR3 DNA only, 36 bases that are in frame from base 1. CDR1 and CDR2 (SGHAT, FQNNGV) derive from the germline V gene. V is clipped by 5 bases and J by 8 bases, and the sequence between their germline boundaries is 10 bases long. The rearranged segments are TRBV11-2 and TRBJ2-1, with the D gene not clear enough to name. Sequencing was done on a sample of blood. The sequence came from a woman between 65 and 79 years old in good health. The CDR3 here reads CASSQTQDEQFF. Read as DNA, the sequence is TGTGCCAGCAGCCAAACTCAGGATGAGCAGTTCTTC.